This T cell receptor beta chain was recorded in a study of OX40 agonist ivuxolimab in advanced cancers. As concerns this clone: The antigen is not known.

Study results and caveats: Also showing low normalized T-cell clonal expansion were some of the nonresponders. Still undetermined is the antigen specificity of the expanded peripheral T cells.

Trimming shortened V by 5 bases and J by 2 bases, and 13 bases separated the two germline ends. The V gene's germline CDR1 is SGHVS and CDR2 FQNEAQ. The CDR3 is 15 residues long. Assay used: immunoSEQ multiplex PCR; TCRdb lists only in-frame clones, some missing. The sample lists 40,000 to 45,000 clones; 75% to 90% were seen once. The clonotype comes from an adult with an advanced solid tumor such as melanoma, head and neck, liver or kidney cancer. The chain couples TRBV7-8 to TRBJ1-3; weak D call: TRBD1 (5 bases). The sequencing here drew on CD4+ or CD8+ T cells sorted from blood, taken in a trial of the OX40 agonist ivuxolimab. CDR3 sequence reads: CASSAGPAAGNTIYF. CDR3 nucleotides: TGTGCCAGCAGCGCGGGACCGGCGGCTGGAAACACCATATATTTT.